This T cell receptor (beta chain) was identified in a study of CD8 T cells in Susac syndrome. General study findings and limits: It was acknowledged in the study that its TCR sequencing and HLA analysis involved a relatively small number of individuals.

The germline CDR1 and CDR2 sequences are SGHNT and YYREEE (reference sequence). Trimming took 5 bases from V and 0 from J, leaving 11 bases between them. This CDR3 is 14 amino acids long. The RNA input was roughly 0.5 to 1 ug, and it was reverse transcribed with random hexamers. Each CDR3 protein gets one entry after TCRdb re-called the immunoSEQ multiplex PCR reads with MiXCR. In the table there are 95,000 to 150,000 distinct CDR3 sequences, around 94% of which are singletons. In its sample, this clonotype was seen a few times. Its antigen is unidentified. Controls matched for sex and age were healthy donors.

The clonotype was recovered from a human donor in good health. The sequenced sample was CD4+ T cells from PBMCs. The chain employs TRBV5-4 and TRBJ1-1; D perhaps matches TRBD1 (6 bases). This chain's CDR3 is CASSLTGMNTEAFF. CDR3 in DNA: TGTGCCAGCAGTCTTACAGGGATGAACACTGAAGCTTTCTTT.